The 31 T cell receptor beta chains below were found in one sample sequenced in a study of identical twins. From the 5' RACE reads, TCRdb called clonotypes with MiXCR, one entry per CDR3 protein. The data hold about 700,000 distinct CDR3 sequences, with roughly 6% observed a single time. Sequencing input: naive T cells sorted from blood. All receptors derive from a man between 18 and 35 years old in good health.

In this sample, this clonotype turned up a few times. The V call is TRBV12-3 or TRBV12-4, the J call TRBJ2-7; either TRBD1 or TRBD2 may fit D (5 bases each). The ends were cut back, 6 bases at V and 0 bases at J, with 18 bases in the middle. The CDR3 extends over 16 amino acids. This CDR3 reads CASSLGTRDVSYEQYF. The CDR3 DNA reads TGTGCCAGCAGCCTGGGGACCCGGGACGTCTCCTACGAGCAGTACTTC.

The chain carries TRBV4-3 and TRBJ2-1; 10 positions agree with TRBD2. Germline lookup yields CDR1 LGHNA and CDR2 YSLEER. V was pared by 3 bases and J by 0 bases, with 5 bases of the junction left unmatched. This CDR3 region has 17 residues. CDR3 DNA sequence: TGCGCCAGCAGCCATTCGGCTAGCGGGAGCTCCTACAATGAGCAGTTCTTC. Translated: CASSHSASGSSYNEQFF.

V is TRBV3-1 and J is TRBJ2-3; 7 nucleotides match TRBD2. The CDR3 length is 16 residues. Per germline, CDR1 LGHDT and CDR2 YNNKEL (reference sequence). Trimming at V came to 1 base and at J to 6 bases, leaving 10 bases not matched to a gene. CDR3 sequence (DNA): TGTGCCAGCAGCCAAGTTGGGGGAGCGGGATCCGATACGCAGTATTTT. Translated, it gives CASSQVGGAGSDTQYF.

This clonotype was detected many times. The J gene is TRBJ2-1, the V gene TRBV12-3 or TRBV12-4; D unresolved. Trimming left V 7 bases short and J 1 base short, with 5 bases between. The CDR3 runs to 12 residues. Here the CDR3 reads CASMRSYNEQFF. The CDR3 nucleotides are TGTGCCAGCATGCGATCCTACAATGAGCAGTTCTTC.

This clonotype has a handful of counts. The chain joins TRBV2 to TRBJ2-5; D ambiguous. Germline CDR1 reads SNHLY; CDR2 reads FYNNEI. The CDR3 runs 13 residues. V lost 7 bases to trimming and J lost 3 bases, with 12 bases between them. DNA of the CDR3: TGTGCCAGCATTCCAGGCCGTAAAGAGACCCAGTACTTC. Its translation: CASIPGRKETQYF.

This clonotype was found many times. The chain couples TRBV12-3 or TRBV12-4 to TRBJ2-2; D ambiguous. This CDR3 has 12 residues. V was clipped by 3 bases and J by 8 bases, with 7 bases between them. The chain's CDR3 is CASSLVKGELFF. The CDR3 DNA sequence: TGTGCCAGCAGTTTGGTTAAAGGGGAGCTGTTTTTT.

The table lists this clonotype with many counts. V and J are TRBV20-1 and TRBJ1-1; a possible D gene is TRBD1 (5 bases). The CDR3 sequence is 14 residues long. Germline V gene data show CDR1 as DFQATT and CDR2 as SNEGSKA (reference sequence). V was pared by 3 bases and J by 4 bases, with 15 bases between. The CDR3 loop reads CSASGLGGGTEAFF. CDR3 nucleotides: TGCAGTGCTAGTGGCCTTGGGGGGGGCACTGAAGCTTTCTTT.

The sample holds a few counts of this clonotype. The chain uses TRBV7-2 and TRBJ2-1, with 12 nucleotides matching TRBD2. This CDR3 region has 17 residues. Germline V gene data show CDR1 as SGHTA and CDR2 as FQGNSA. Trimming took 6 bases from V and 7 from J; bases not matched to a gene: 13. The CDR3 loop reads CASSSNPGLAGRNEQFF. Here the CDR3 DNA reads TGTGCCAGCAGTTCCAACCCTGGACTAGCGGGAAGGAATGAGCAGTTCTTC.

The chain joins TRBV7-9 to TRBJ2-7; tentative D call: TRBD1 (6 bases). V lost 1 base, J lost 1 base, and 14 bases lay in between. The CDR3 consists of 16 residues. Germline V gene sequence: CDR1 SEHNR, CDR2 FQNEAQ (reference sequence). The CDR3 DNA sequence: TGTGCCAGCAGCTTAGACCAGGGGCCGCAGTCCTACGAGCAGTACTTC. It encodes CASSLDQGPQSYEQYF.

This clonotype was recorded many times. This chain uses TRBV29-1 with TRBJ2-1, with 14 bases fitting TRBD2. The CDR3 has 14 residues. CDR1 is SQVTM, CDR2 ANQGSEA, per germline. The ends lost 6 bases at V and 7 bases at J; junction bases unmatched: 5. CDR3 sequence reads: CSVQTSGRGNEQFF. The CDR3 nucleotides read TGCAGCGTCCAGACTAGCGGGAGGGGTAATGAGCAGTTCTTC.

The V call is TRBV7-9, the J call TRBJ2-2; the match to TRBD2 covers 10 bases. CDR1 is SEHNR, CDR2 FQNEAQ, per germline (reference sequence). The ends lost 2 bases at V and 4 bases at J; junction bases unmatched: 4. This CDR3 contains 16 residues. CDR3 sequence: CASSLLAGVPTGELFF. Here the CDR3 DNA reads TGTGCCAGCAGCTTACTAGCGGGAGTCCCCACCGGGGAGCTGTTTTTT. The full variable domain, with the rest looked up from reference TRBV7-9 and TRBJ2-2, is DTGVSQNPRHKITKRGQNVTFRCDPISEHNRLYWYRQTLGQGPEFLTYFQNEAQLEKSRLLSDRFSAERPKGSFSTLEIQRTEQGDSAMYLCASSLLAGVPTGELFFGEGSRLTVL.

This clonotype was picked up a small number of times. CDR3 coding DNA: TGTGCCATCTCGAAGAGAGCGGAGAACACCGGGGAGCTGTTTTTT. Translating gives CAISKRAENTGELFF. This sequence joins TRBV10-3 and TRBJ2-2; the D gene is possibly TRBD2 (5 bases). Trimming left V 8 bases short and J 1 base short, with 14 bases between. Germline lookup yields CDR1 ENHRY and CDR2 SYGVKD. The CDR3 runs 15 residues.

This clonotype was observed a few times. CDR3 DNA: TGTGCCTGGTCGCCTAGCTCCTACGAGCAGTACGTC. The encoded protein is CAWSPSSYEQYV. The chain is built from TRBV30 and TRBJ2-7, with D unresolved. This CDR3 contains 12 residues. Trimming took off 5 bases at V and 0 bases at J, with 8 bases between the two ends. CDR1 is GTSNPN and CDR2 is SVGIG in the germline V gene (reference sequence).

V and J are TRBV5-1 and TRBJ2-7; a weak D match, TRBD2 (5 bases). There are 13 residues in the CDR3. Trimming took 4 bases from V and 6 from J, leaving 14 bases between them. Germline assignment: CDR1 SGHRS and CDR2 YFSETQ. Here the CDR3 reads CASSETPGVEQYF. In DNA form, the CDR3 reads TGCGCCAGCAGCGAGACCCCCGGGGTCGAGCAGTACTTC.

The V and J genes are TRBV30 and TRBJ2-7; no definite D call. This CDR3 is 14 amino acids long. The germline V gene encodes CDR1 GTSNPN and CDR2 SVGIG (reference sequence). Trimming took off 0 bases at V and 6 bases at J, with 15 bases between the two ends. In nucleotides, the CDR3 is TGTGCCTGGAGTGTAATTCATGGGGTAGGCGAGCAGTACTTC. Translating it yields CAWSVIHGVGEQYF.

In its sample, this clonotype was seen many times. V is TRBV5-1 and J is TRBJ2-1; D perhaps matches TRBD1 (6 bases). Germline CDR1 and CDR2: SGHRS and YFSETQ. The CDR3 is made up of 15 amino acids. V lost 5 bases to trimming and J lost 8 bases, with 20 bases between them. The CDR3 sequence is CASSMDSHPRDEQFF. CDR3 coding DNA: TGCGCCAGCAGTATGGACAGCCATCCGAGGGATGAGCAGTTCTTC. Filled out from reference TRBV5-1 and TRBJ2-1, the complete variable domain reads KAGVTQTPRYLIKTRGQQVTLSCSPISGHRSVSWYQQTPGQGLQFLFEYFSETQRNKGNFPGRFSGRQFSNSRSEMNVSTLELGDSALYLCASSMDSHPRDEQFFGPGTRLTVL.

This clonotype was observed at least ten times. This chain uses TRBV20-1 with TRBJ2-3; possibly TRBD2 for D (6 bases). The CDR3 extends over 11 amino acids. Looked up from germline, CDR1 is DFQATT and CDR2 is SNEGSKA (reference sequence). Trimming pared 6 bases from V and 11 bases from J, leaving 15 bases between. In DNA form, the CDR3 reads TGCAGTGCCGCTTACTTGGAGGGGCAGTATTTT. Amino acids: CSAAYLEGQYF.

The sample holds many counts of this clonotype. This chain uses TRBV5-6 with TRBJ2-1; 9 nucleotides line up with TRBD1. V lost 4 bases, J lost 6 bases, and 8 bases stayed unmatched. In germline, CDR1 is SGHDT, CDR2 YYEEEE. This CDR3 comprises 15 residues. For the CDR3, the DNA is TGTGCCAGCAGCACCCCCGGGACAGGGTCCAATGAGCAGTTCTTC. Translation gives CASSTPGTGSNEQFF. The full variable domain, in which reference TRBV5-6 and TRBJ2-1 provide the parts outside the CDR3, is DAGVTQSPTHLIKTRGQQVTLRCSPKSGHDTVSWYQQALGQGPQFIFQYYEEEERQRGNFPDRFSGHQFPNYSSELNVNALLLGDSALYLCASSTPGTGSNEQFFGPGTRLTVL.

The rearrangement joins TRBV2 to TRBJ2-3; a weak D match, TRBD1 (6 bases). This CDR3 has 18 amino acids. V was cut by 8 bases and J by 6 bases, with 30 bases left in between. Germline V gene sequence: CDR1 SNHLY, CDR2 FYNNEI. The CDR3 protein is CASSGNPPQGSFSDTQYF. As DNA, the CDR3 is TGTGCCAGCTCGGGGAACCCCCCCCAGGGGTCCTTCTCTGATACGCAGTATTTT.

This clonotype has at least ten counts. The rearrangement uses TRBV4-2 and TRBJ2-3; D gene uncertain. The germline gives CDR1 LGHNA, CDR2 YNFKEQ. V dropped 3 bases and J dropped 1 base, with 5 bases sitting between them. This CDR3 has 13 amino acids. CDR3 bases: TGTGCCAGCAGCCAGCAGGGCACAGATACGCAGTATTTT. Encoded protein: CASSQQGTDTQYF.

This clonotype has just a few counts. The chain's CDR3 is CASSFMQIGGGELFF. The CDR3 coding sequence is TGTGCCAGCAGTTTCATGCAAATAGGAGGCGGGGAGCTGTTTTTT. The gene calls are TRBV28 and TRBJ2-2; tentative D call: TRBD2 (5 bases). Germline V lookup: CDR1 MDHEN, CDR2 SYDVKM. V lost 3 bases, J lost 7 bases, and 15 bases lay in between. The CDR3 is 15 residues long.

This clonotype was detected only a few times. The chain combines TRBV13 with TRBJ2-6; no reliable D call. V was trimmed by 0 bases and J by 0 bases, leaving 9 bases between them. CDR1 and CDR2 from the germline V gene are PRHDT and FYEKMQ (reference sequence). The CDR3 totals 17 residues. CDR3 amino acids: CASSLGRRASGANVLTF. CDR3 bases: TGTGCCAGCAGCTTAGGCCGTCGGGCCTCTGGGGCCAACGTCCTGACTTTC.

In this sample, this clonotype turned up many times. The CDR3 loop is CATSFGASDTDTQYF. For the CDR3, the DNA is TGTGCCACCAGTTTCGGGGCTAGCGACACAGATACGCAGTATTTT. The chain combines TRBV24-1 with TRBJ2-3; tentatively, D is TRBD2 (6 bases). Germline V lookup: CDR1 KGHDR, CDR2 SFDVKD. V was pared by 6 bases and J by 2 bases, with 14 bases between. The CDR3 totals 15 residues.

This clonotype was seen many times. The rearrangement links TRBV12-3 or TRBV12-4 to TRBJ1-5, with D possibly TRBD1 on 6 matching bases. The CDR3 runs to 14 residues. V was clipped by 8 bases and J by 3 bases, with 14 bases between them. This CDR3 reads CASQGGISNQPQHF. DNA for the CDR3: TGTGCCAGCCAAGGGGGGATCTCCAATCAGCCCCAGCATTTT.

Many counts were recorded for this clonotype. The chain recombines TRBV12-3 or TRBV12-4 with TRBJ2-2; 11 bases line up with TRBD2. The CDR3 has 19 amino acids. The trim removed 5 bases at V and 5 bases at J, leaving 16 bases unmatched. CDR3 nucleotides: TGTGCCAGCAGTCACCGGACTCTAGCGGGAGGCCTGAGAACCGGGGAGCTGTTTTTT. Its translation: CASSHRTLAGGLRTGELFF.

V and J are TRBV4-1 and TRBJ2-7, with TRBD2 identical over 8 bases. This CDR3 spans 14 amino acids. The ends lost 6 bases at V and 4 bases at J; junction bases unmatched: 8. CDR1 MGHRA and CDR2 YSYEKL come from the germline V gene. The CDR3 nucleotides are TGCGCCAGCAGTTTCCCGGGACTAGGGTACGAGCAGTACTTC. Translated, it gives CASSFPGLGYEQYF.

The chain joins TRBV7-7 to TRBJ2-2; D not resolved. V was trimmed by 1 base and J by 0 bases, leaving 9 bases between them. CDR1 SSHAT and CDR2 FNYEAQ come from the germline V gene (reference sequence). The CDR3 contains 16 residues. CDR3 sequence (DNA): TGTGCCAGCAGCTTAGTACAGACCGCGAACACCGGGGAGCTGTTTTTT. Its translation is CASSLVQTANTGELFF.

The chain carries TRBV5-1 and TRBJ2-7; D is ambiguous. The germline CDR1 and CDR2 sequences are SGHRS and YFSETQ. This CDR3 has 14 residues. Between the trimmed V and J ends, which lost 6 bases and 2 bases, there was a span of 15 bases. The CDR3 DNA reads TGCGCCAGCAAGCCTACCCCGGCTACCTACGAGCAGTACTTC. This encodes CASKPTPATYEQYF. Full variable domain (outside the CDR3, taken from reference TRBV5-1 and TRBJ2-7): KAGVTQTPRYLIKTRGQQVTLSCSPISGHRSVSWYQQTPGQGLQFLFEYFSETQRNKGNFPGRFSGRQFSNSRSEMNVSTLELGDSALYLCASKPTPATYEQYFGPGTRLTVT.

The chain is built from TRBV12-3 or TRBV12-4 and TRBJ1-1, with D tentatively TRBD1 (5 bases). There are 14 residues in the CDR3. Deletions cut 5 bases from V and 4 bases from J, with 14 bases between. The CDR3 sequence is CASSQGLSGTEAFF. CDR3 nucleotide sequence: TGTGCCAGCAGTCAGGGCCTTTCGGGCACTGAAGCTTTCTTT.

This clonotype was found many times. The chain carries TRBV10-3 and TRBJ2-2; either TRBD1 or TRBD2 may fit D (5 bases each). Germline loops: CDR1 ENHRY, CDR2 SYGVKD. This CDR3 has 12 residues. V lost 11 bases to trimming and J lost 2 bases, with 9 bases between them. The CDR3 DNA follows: TGTGCCTTCCGGGACAACACCGGGGAGCTGTTTTTT. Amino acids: CAFRDNTGELFF.

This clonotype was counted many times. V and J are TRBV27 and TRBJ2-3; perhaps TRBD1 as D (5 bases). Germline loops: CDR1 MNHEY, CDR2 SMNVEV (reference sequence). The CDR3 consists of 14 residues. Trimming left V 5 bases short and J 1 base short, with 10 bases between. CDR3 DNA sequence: TGTGCCAGCAGTCCCATAGGGGGCACAGATACGCAGTATTTT. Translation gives CASSPIGGTDTQYF.